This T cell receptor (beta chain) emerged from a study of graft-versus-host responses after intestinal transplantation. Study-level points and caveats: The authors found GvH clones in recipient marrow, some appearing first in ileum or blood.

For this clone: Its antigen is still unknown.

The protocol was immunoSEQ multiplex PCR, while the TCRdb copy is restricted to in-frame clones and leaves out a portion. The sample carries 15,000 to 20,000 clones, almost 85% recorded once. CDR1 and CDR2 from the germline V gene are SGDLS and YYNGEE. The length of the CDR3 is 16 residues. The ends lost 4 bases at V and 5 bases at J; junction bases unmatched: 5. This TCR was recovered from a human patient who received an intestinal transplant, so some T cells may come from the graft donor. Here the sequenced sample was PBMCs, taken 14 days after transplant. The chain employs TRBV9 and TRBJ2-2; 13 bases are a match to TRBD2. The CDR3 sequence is CASSSWTSGSTGELFF. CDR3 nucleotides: TGTGCCAGCAGCAGCTGGACTAGCGGGAGTACCGGGGAGCTGTTTTTT.